A selection of T cell receptor beta chains follows, all from one sample in a study of blood T cell repertoires in COVID-19. The assay was immunoSEQ multiplex PCR, and TCRdb's table has in-frame clones only and misses some. The table has some 91,000 clones, 75% to 95% seen once; the top ten hold less than 2%. Input material: peripheral blood. The receptors originated from a man in his sixties with acute or convalescent COVID-19. Each CDR3 is given with its conserved first and last residue. D genes are given only for firm matches. Where a row states a size, it is once, few, many or the class of an expanded clone; other rows omit it.

clone_size: .; d_call: .; v_call: TRBV30; j_call: TRBJ1-2; cdr3_nt: TGTGCCTGGAGTATGCTGGGGGGATCATATGGCTACACCTTC; cdr3_aa: CAWSMLGGSYGYTF
clone_size: .; d_call: .; v_call: TRBV12-3/TRBV12-4; j_call: TRBJ1-5; cdr3_nt: TGTGCCAGCAGGGAGGGTGATCAGCCCCAGCATTTT; cdr3_aa: CASREGDQPQHF
clone_size: .; d_call: TRBD1; v_call: TRBV6-6; j_call: TRBJ2-1; cdr3_nt: TGTGCCAGCATTATTGGGACAGAGAGCTACAATGAGCAGTTCTTC; cdr3_aa: CASIIGTESYNEQFF
clone_size: .; d_call: TRBD1; v_call: TRBV3-1/TRBV3-2; j_call: TRBJ1-2; cdr3_nt: TGTGCCAGCAGCAAGATTATAGGGACAGGGGTTGGGGTCTTC; cdr3_aa: CASSKIIGTGVGVF
clone_size: .; d_call: TRBD1; v_call: TRBV10-3; j_call: TRBJ1-2; cdr3_nt: TGTGCCATCAGTGATCTCACAGGGGCTAACTATGGCTACACCTTC; cdr3_aa: CAISDLTGANYGYTF
clone_size: .; d_call: TRBD1; v_call: TRBV2; j_call: TRBJ2-3; cdr3_nt: TGTGCCAGCAGCCCCGGGACAGCTTCAGATACGCAGTATTTT; cdr3_aa: CASSPGTASDTQYF
clone_size: .; d_call: .; v_call: TRBV28; j_call: TRBJ1-3; cdr3_nt: TGTGCCAGCAGTTTTAGGGGTGGCAGGTTTGGTGGAAACACCATATATTTT; cdr3_aa: CASSFRGGRFGGNTIYF
clone_size: .; d_call: .; v_call: TRBV30; j_call: TRBJ1-5; cdr3_nt: TGTGCCTGGAGTGCGGGACTAGAGGTGCAGCCCCAGCATTTT; cdr3_aa: CAWSAGLEVQPQHF
clone_size: .; d_call: .; v_call: TRBV5-4; j_call: TRBJ2-3; cdr3_nt: TGTGCCAGCATGTCAGCGGTTGATACGCAGTATTTT; cdr3_aa: CASMSAVDTQYF
clone_size: .; d_call: TRBD2; v_call: TRBV7-9; j_call: TRBJ2-5; cdr3_nt: TGTGCCAGCAGCTCGGGACTAGCGGGGGGAGAGACCCAGTACTTC; cdr3_aa: CASSSGLAGGETQYF
clone_size: .; d_call: TRBD2; v_call: TRBV29-1; j_call: TRBJ2-1; cdr3_nt: TGCAGCGTAGTTGGACTAGCGGGCAATGAGCAGTTCTTC; cdr3_aa: CSVVGLAGNEQFF
clone_size: .; d_call: .; v_call: TRBV5-4; j_call: TRBJ2-3; cdr3_nt: TGTGCCAGCAGCACGGGTCCCGAAGATACGCAGTATTTT; cdr3_aa: CASSTGPEDTQYF
clone_size: .; d_call: .; v_call: TRBV6-5; j_call: TRBJ1-5; cdr3_nt: TGTGCCAGCAGTTGGACGGGGGATTCCAATCAGCCCCAGCATTTT; cdr3_aa: CASSWTGDSNQPQHF
clone_size: once; d_call: TRBD1; v_call: TRBV14; j_call: TRBJ1-2; cdr3_nt: TGTGCCAGCAGCCAAGATATTGGACAGGGAAGCTATGGCTACACCTTC; cdr3_aa: CASSQDIGQGSYGYTF
clone_size: .; d_call: TRBD1; v_call: TRBV5-1; j_call: TRBJ1-2; cdr3_nt: TGCGCCAGCAGTTCCATTCCGGGACAGGGGGCTGTAAGGGCCTTC; cdr3_aa: CASSSIPGQGAVRAF
clone_size: .; d_call: .; v_call: TRBV20-1; j_call: TRBJ1-4; cdr3_nt: TGCAGTGCCTGGGGGCAAAAACTGTTTTTT; cdr3_aa: CSAWGQKLFF
clone_size: .; d_call: .; v_call: TRBV18; j_call: TRBJ1-5; cdr3_nt: TGTGCCAGCTCACCCCGGAGGGATAGCAATCAGCCCCAGCATTTT; cdr3_aa: CASSPRRDSNQPQHF
clone_size: once; d_call: .; v_call: TRBV7-9; j_call: TRBJ1-2; cdr3_nt: TGTGCCAGCAGCTTCCCGGGACACCTTTATGGCTACACCTTC; cdr3_aa: CASSFPGHLYGYTF
clone_size: .; d_call: .; v_call: TRBV7-2; j_call: TRBJ1-1; cdr3_nt: TGTGCCAGCAGCTTCGTCTCGGGAGGAAACACTGAAGCTTTCTTT; cdr3_aa: CASSFVSGGNTEAFF
clone_size: few; d_call: .; v_call: TRBV7-9; j_call: TRBJ1-3; cdr3_nt: TGTGCCAGCAGTCAGGACTCTGGAAACACCATATATTTT; cdr3_aa: CASSQDSGNTIYF
clone_size: .; d_call: TRBD1; v_call: TRBV18; j_call: TRBJ1-1; cdr3_nt: TGTGCCAGCTCAGCGGACAGGGGGGGCACTGAAGCTTTCTTT; cdr3_aa: CASSADRGGTEAFF
clone_size: .; d_call: .; v_call: TRBV7-2; j_call: TRBJ1-2; cdr3_nt: TGTGCCAGCAGCCATTACCGGGAAACTTATGGCTACACCTTC; cdr3_aa: CASSHYRETYGYTF
clone_size: .; d_call: .; v_call: TRBV5-1; j_call: TRBJ1-1; cdr3_nt: TGCGCCAGCAGCTTCCGGGGACTCCCCCCGAACACTGAAGCTTTCTTT; cdr3_aa: CASSFRGLPPNTEAFF
clone_size: .; d_call: TRBD1; v_call: TRBV18; j_call: TRBJ1-3; cdr3_nt: TGTGCCAGCTCACCAACTTACCATACAGGGGATCGCGGAAACACCATATATTTT; cdr3_aa: CASSPTYHTGDRGNTIYF
clone_size: .; d_call: TRBD1; v_call: TRBV15; j_call: TRBJ2-1; cdr3_nt: TGTGCCACCAGCAGAGATGCCGGGACAGGAAAGTTCTTC; cdr3_aa: CATSRDAGTGKFF
clone_size: .; d_call: TRBD2; v_call: TRBV19; j_call: TRBJ2-2; cdr3_nt: TGTGCCAGTAGTAGGGAGGGGATACGGGGCACCGGGGAGCTGTTTTTT; cdr3_aa: CASSREGIRGTGELFF
clone_size: .; d_call: TRBD1; v_call: TRBV5-4; j_call: TRBJ1-2; cdr3_nt: TGTGCCAGCAGCCCTGGACAGGGGGCTAGTGGCTACACCTTC; cdr3_aa: CASSPGQGASGYTF
clone_size: .; d_call: .; v_call: TRBV5-4; j_call: TRBJ1-2; cdr3_nt: TGTGCCAGCAGCCCCGACAGGAACTATGGCTACACCTTC; cdr3_aa: CASSPDRNYGYTF